This T cell receptor (beta chain) was captured by sequencing in a study of tumor-infiltrating lymphocytes in primary liver carcinoma. Study-level information: Patients included men and women of 30 to 69 years. Samples returned roughly 3.5 to 7.13 million productive TCRbeta reads each. Read depth did not differ significantly between tissue types. Study-wide results and limits: Top-250-clone fractions were significantly higher in tumors than in blood (p = 0.039). In tumor-adjacent and tumor-blood pairs, overlap was lower than in tumor region pairs.

Both RNA and DNA were isolated together from about 20-30 mg of bulk tissue that had not been sorted. Using a constant-region primer together with ProtoScript II reverse transcriptase, TCR beta cDNA was made from about 500 ng of total RNA. A slightly modified ARM-PCR protocol with three nested multiplex PCR rounds produced these TCR beta libraries. TCRdb reanalysed the multiplex PCR reads using MiXCR and keeps one entry per CDR3 protein. The sample contains about 74,000 distinct CDR3 sequences, approximately 70% of which appear only once. A remark on this clonotype: Its antigen remains unknown. A junction boundary mismatches the germline segment, possibly from a read error.

Source material: liver tumor tissue from sampling region 4. Subset of the sample: tumor region T4, right-lateral pole. The TCR was taken from a middle-aged man with primary liver carcinoma and hepatitis B virus infection.

The CDR3 nucleotides are TGTACCAGCAGCTTGGGCTATGACCGCGAGCAGTACTTC. It yields the protein CTSSLGYDREQYF. This rearrangement joins TRBV11-2 to TRBJ2-7; D uncertain. Germline values: CDR1 SGHAT, CDR2 FQNNGV. This CDR3 has 13 amino acids.